Below, 21 T cell receptor beta chains from the same sample are listed, as sequenced in a study of T cell changes during pregnancy in multiple sclerosis. Data came from immunoSEQ multiplex PCR; TCRdb stores just in-frame clones and leaves some out. The sample records 20,000 to 25,000 clones, less than 95% being singletons. The sequencing here drew on CD4+ T cells from peripheral blood mononuclear cells, taken in the third trimester of pregnancy. These receptors were collected from a female donor with multiple sclerosis, enrolled in a pregnancy study.

The chain carries TRBV10-3 and TRBJ1-5; tentatively, D is TRBD1 (6 bases). The CDR3 extends over 15 amino acids. The germline V gene encodes CDR1 ENHRY and CDR2 SYGVKD. V gave up 2 bases and J gave up 7 bases, with 15 bases separating them. The CDR3 bases are TGTGCCATCAGTGAGAGACGACAGGTTGGACAGCCCCAGCATTTT. Its translation is CAISERRQVGQPQHF.

This clone has more than one count but fewer than ten. V gene TRBV2 combines with J gene TRBJ1-1; 9 bases agree with TRBD1. The junction had 8 bases not matched to a gene; V was cut back by 2 bases and J by 4 bases. The CDR3 has 16 amino acids. CDR1 and CDR2 (germline): SNHLY, FYNNEI. In DNA form, the CDR3 reads TGTGCCAGCAGTGAAAGAGTCGGACAGGGGAGCACTGAAGCTTTCTTT. This gives the protein CASSERVGQGSTEAFF.

The rearrangement uses TRBV5-1 and TRBJ2-2, with 7 bases identical to TRBD1. The V gene's germline CDR1 is SGHRS and CDR2 YFSETQ. This CDR3 spans 14 amino acids. V trimming: 10 bases; J trimming: 2 bases; junction bases outside the gene matches: 8. DNA of the CDR3: TGCGCCTCGTTAAAGGGGGCCAACACCGGGGAGCTGTTTTTT. As protein: CASLKGANTGELFF.

This chain joins TRBV27 and TRBJ1-5; unclear D gene. The germline V gene encodes CDR1 MNHEY and CDR2 SMNVEV (reference sequence). V lost 2 bases and J lost 5, with 7 bases in between. The CDR3 totals 13 residues. The CDR3 protein is CASSLAGYQPQHF. Written as DNA, the CDR3 is TGTGCCAGCAGTTTAGCCGGGTATCAGCCCCAGCATTTT.

The chain carries TRBV18 and TRBJ2-5; possibly TRBD1 for D (6 bases). Trimming left V 6 bases short and J 3 bases short, with 17 bases between. The CDR3 loop spans 15 amino acids. Germline V lookup: CDR1 KGHSH, CDR2 LQKENI. CDR3 residues: CASSDLRTEKETQYF. In DNA, the CDR3 is TGTGCCAGCTCCGACCTCAGGACAGAAAAAGAGACCCAGTACTTC. The whole variable domain, filled in from reference TRBV18 and TRBJ2-5, reads NAGVMQNPRHLVRRRGQEARLRCSPMKGHSHVYWYRQLPEEGLKFMVYLQKENIIDESGMPKERFSAEFPKEGPSILRIQQVVRGDSAAYFCASSDLRTEKETQYFGPGTRLLVL.

This chain uses TRBV2 with TRBJ1-4; tentative D call: TRBD1 (6 bases). Per germline, CDR1 SNHLY and CDR2 FYNNEI. Trimming removed 7 bases at V and 4 bases at J, with 16 bases between. The CDR3 sequence is 15 residues long. CDR3 in amino acids: CASMTGRAGNEKLFF. The CDR3 DNA reads as TGTGCCAGCATGACAGGTCGGGCCGGTAATGAAAAACTGTTTTTT. Based on the CDR3 plus reference TRBV2 and TRBJ1-4, the full variable domain is EPEVTQTPSHQVTQMGQEVILRCVPISNHLYFYWYRQILGQKVEFLVSFYNNEISEKSEIFDDQFSVERPDGSNFTLKIRSTKLEDSAMYFCASMTGRAGNEKLFFGSGTQLSVL.

The chain is built from TRBV6-5 and TRBJ1-3, with D tentatively TRBD1 (6 bases). The CDR3 extends over 14 amino acids. The V gene's germline CDR1 is MNHEY and CDR2 SVGAGI. V lost 2 bases to trimming and J lost 2 bases, with 7 bases between them. CDR3 nucleotide sequence: TGTGCCAGCAGTTACCAGGGGCCTGGAAACACCATATATTTT. Translated: CASSYQGPGNTIYF.

The chain combines TRBV5-1 with TRBJ2-5; TRBD1 is a possible D gene (6 bases). This CDR3 is built from 16 residues. CDR1 is SGHRS and CDR2 is YFSETQ in the germline V gene. Trimming left V 0 bases short and J 1 base short, with 13 bases between. The CDR3 spells CASSLDSWGLQETQYF. DNA of the CDR3: TGCGCCAGCAGCTTGGATTCGTGGGGGCTCCAAGAGACCCAGTACTTC.

The V and J genes are TRBV30 and TRBJ1-2, with D perhaps TRBD1 (6 bases). Trimming left V 2 bases short and J 4 bases short, with 14 bases between. The CDR3 is 14 residues long. Germline V gene sequence: CDR1 GTSNPN, CDR2 SVGIG (reference sequence). Here the CDR3 reads CAWSPHRVSYGYTF. The DNA for the CDR3 is TGTGCCTGGAGTCCACACAGGGTTAGCTATGGCTACACCTTC.

The J gene is TRBJ1-1, the V gene TRBV5-4, with D perhaps TRBD1 (6 bases). CDR3 length: 12 residues. V was shortened by 5 bases and J by 7 bases, with 12 bases between the two germline ends. Germline CDR1 and CDR2: SGHNT and YYREEE (reference sequence). Here the CDR3 reads CASSRDTYEAFF. CDR3 DNA: TGTGCCAGCAGTCGGGACACTTATGAAGCTTTCTTT.

The chain employs TRBV7-3 and TRBJ2-1; 10 nucleotides align to TRBD2. CDR1 and CDR2 (germline): SGHTA, FQGTGA. Trimming took 5 bases from V and 4 from J; bases not matched to a gene: 8. This CDR3 spans 16 amino acids. This chain's CDR3 is CASSPHGSGGYNEQFF. CDR3 sequence (DNA): TGTGCCAGCAGCCCCCATGGTAGCGGGGGGTACAATGAGCAGTTCTTC.

The chain uses TRBV5-1 and TRBJ2-7, with a tentative D call TRBD2 (7 bases). CDR3 length: 15 amino acids. With 0 bases removed from V and 3 bases from J, the gap between germline ends came to 13 bases. CDR1 and CDR2 (germline): SGHRS, YFSETQ. CDR3 sequence reads: CASSLGGGKLYEQYF. CDR3 DNA sequence: TGCGCCAGCAGCTTGGGCGGGGGCAAACTCTACGAGCAGTACTTC. Drawing the rest from reference TRBV5-1 and TRBJ2-7, the complete variable domain is KAGVTQTPRYLIKTRGQQVTLSCSPISGHRSVSWYQQTPGQGLQFLFEYFSETQRNKGNFPGRFSGRQFSNSRSEMNVSTLELGDSALYLCASSLGGGKLYEQYFGPGTRLTVT.

The table lists this clone with a count of one. The chain employs TRBV5-1 and TRBJ2-7; no clear D. V gave up 0 bases and J gave up 0 bases, with 4 bases separating them. The CDR3 is 13 residues long. In germline, CDR1 is SGHRS, CDR2 YFSETQ. As DNA, the CDR3 is TGCGCCAGCAGCTTGGCCAGCTCCTACGAGCAGTACTTC. This encodes CASSLASSYEQYF.

The chain links TRBV7-9 to TRBJ2-7, with a tentative D call TRBD2 (5 bases). The CDR3 has 13 amino acids. Germline assignment: CDR1 SEHNR and CDR2 FQNEAQ (reference sequence). Trimming took 1 base from V and 5 from J, leaving 9 bases between them. CDR3 region: CASSLGGVNEQYF. CDR3 DNA: TGTGCCAGCAGCTTAGGGGGAGTCAACGAGCAGTACTTC.

The chain links TRBV5-1 to TRBJ2-4; 7 bases match TRBD1. V was pared by 0 bases and J by 2 bases, with 5 bases of the junction left unmatched. CDR3 length: 16 amino acids. The germline V gene encodes CDR1 SGHRS and CDR2 YFSETQ. The CDR3 DNA is TGCGCCAGCAGCTTGGGACAGGGATCAACCAAAAACATTCAGTACTTC. It yields the protein CASSLGQGSTKNIQYF.

The J gene is TRBJ2-2, the V gene TRBV6-1, with 7 positions matching TRBD2. This CDR3 spans 17 amino acids. From germline, CDR1 is MNHNS and CDR2 SASEGT. Trimming took 4 bases from V and 7 from J; bases not matched to a gene: 15. CDR3 region: CASSAPFLVAGVGELFF. The CDR3 coding sequence is TGTGCCAGCAGTGCACCCTTCCTTGTGGCGGGGGTCGGGGAGCTGTTTTTT.

The chain combines TRBV2 with TRBJ1-2; TRBD1 agrees at 8 bases. This CDR3 has 15 residues. Germline V gives CDR1 SNHLY, CDR2 FYNNEI. After removal of 2 bases from V and 8 bases from J, the junction contained 10 bases not matched to a gene. For the CDR3, the DNA is TGTGCCAGCAGTGAAAGGGGACAGGAGACGGGCGGCTACACCTTC. Amino acid sequence: CASSERGQETGGYTF.

CDR3 residues: CASSQVRGSNSNQPQHF. In DNA, the CDR3 is TGCGCCAGCAGCCAAGTTCGGGGTTCGAATAGCAATCAGCCCCAGCATTTT. The chain carries TRBV4-3 and TRBJ1-5; no firm D call. The V gene's germline CDR1 is LGHNA and CDR2 YSLEER. V was shortened by 1 base and J by 0 bases, with 13 bases between the two germline ends. The CDR3 runs to 17 residues.

V and J are TRBV18 and TRBJ1-1; 7 nucleotides agree with TRBD1. V lost 2 bases to trimming and J lost 4 bases; unmatched junction nucleotides: 4. This CDR3 is 14 amino acids long. Germline CDR1 KGHSH, CDR2 LQKENI. The CDR3 DNA follows: TGTGCCAGCTCACCAGACAGGGAAAGCACTGAAGCTTTCTTT. Protein product: CASSPDRESTEAFF.

This chain connects TRBV7-3 to TRBJ2-2; D may be TRBD1 (6 bases). Germline lookup yields CDR1 SGHTA and CDR2 FQGTGA. V lost 5 bases and J lost 3, with 7 bases in between. The CDR3 contains 13 residues. The CDR3 spells CASSQGHTGELFF. The CDR3 DNA is TGTGCCAGCAGCCAGGGGCACACCGGGGAGCTGTTTTTT.

The CDR3 protein is CASSELGQGNSPLHF. Here the CDR3 DNA reads TGTGCCAGCAGTGAATTGGGACAGGGGAATTCACCCCTCCACTTT. The chain combines TRBV2 with TRBJ1-6, with TRBD1 matching over 10 bases. V shed 2 bases and J 7 bases; nucleotides not matched to a gene: 2. The CDR3 is 15 amino acids. The germline V gene has CDR1 SNHLY and CDR2 FYNNEI.